This T cell receptor (beta chain) was identified during a study of blood T cell repertoires in COVID-19. CDR3 size: 14 residues. The germline CDR1 and CDR2 sequences are SGHTA and FQGTGA. V gave up 5 bases and J gave up 6 bases, with 15 bases separating them. As handled by the study authors: Estimates of nucleated cell counts were drawn from the amplification of reference gene primers. Profiling relied on immunoSEQ multiplex PCR, and the TCRdb table lists in-frame clones only, not all of them. Clone size and the V and J calls come from that table; the DNA yielded D and trimming. The repertoire holds about 230,000 clones, with over 80% as singletons.

The clonotype comes from a woman in her 30s with COVID-19, enrolled during active disease. Sequencing used peripheral blood. V gene TRBV7-3 combines with J gene TRBJ2-3, with D possibly TRBD2 on 5 matching bases. This chain's CDR3 is CASSLAGIGDTQYF. The CDR3 DNA follows: TGTGCCAGCAGCCTAGCAGGAATTGGGGATACGCAGTATTTT. Full variable domain (outside the CDR3, taken from reference TRBV7-3 and TRBJ2-3): GAGVSQTPSNKVTEKGKYVELRCDPISGHTALYWYRQSLGQGPEFLIYFQGTGAADDSGLPNDRFFAVRPEGSVSTLKIQRTERGDSAVYLCASSLAGIGDTQYFGPGTRLTVL.